This passage covers 5 T cell receptor beta chains from one sample sequenced in a study of blood T cell repertoires in COVID-19. Using immunoSEQ multiplex PCR, the repertoire was profiled, and TCRdb retains in-frame clones only, with some absent. The sample contains roughly 360,000 clones, more than 75% of which appear only once. Sequenced material: peripheral blood. The receptors here all came from a human donor with acute or convalescent COVID-19. The donor label of this sample is uncertain.

The V call is TRBV6-5, the J call TRBJ1-2, with TRBD1 as a possible D gene (5 bases). CDR1 is MNHEY, CDR2 SVGAGI, per germline. V lost 4 bases and J lost 7, with 16 bases in between. This CDR3 has 14 amino acids. The CDR3, as DNA: TGTGCCAGCAGTTCCATACCAGGGTTATTTGGCTACACCTTC. Translation gives CASSSIPGLFGYTF.

This clone was counted once. V usage is TRBV6-6 and J usage is TRBJ2-1; D perhaps matches TRBD1 (6 bases). The length of the CDR3 is 16 residues. The germline gives CDR1 MNHNY, CDR2 SVGAGI (reference sequence). V lost 0 bases to trimming and J lost 3 bases, with 12 bases between them. The CDR3, as DNA: TGTGCCAGCAGTTACTCGGGGGCGACTGTCTACAATGAGCAGTTCTTC. Translating it yields CASSYSGATVYNEQFF.

This sequence joins TRBV6-1 and TRBJ2-7; perhaps TRBD2 as D (5 bases). Trimming shortened V by 0 bases and J by 2 bases, and 11 bases separated the two germline ends. In germline, CDR1 is MNHNS, CDR2 SASEGT. The CDR3 has 15 amino acids. DNA for the CDR3: TGTGCCAGCAGTGAAGCAGAGGCGAGGGCCTACGAGCAGTACTTC. Its translation is CASSEAEARAYEQYF.

J is TRBJ1-2 and V is TRBV5-1; 8 nucleotides line up with TRBD1. CDR3 size: 18 residues. V lost 4 bases to trimming and J lost 3 bases; unmatched junction nucleotides: 17. In germline, CDR1 is SGHRS, CDR2 YFSETQ. This CDR3 is CASSTQVKDRGTDYGYTF. In DNA form, the CDR3 reads TGCGCCAGCAGCACCCAAGTGAAAGACAGGGGTACGGACTATGGCTACACCTTC.

This chain joins TRBV30 and TRBJ1-6; no firm D call. Trimming left V 3 bases short and J 9 bases short, with 12 bases between. The CDR3 extends over 13 amino acids. The germline V gene has CDR1 GTSNPN and CDR2 SVGIG (reference sequence). The CDR3 is CAWRAPKSSPLHF. CDR3 sequence (DNA): TGTGCCTGGAGAGCCCCCAAGAGTTCACCCCTCCACTTT.